These T cell receptor beta chains were read from a single sample in a study of blood T cell repertoires in COVID-19. TCRdb's table, derived via immunoSEQ multiplex PCR, lists solely in-frame clones and lacks some. This table holds 250,000 to 300,000 clones, roughly 91% found once. Sequenced material: PBMCs or T cells enriched from blood (not recorded which). Receptor source: a woman in her sixties or seventies in a cohort exposed to, infected with or recovered from COVID-19 (not recorded which). Both conserved end residues are part of each CDR3. Fields, in order: J gene, clone size, D gene, V gene, CDR3 DNA, CDR3 protein. D genes are given only for firm matches. Expanded clones are given a class, and other clones once, few, many or no size at all.

j_call: TRBJ1-5
clone_size: .
d_call: .
v_call: TRBV6-1
cdr3_nt: TGTGCCAGCAGTGAAAACTATCTTAGCAATCAGCCCCAGCATTTT
cdr3_aa: CASSENYLSNQPQHF

j_call: TRBJ1-5
clone_size: .
d_call: .
v_call: TRBV18
cdr3_nt: TGTGCCAGCTCACCTATAGGGGTTAGCAATCAGCCCCAGCATTTT
cdr3_aa: CASSPIGVSNQPQHF

j_call: TRBJ2-7
clone_size: once
d_call: TRBD2
v_call: TRBV7-9
cdr3_nt: TGTGCCAGCAGCATTGGGACTAGCGGAGCCGCCTACGAGCAGTACTTC
cdr3_aa: CASSIGTSGAAYEQYF

j_call: TRBJ2-1
clone_size: .
d_call: TRBD1
v_call: TRBV7-2
cdr3_nt: TGTGCCAGCAGCTTACAGACAGGGGCCCTCTACAATGAGCAGTTCTTC
cdr3_aa: CASSLQTGALYNEQFF

j_call: TRBJ2-2
clone_size: once
d_call: TRBD2
v_call: TRBV7-9
cdr3_nt: TGTGCCAGCAGCAGAGGGACTAGCGGGAGTACCGGGGAGCTGTTTTTT
cdr3_aa: CASSRGTSGSTGELFF

j_call: TRBJ2-7
clone_size: .
d_call: TRBD2
v_call: TRBV28
cdr3_nt: TGTGCCAGCAGTTCGACTAGCGGGAGCTACGAGCAGTACTTC
cdr3_aa: CASSSTSGSYEQYF

j_call: TRBJ2-3
clone_size: once
d_call: .
v_call: TRBV24-1
cdr3_nt: TGTGCCACCAGTGAGTTACACCCTACTACCGGCACAGATACGCAGTATTTT
cdr3_aa: CATSELHPTTGTDTQYF

j_call: TRBJ2-2
clone_size: .
d_call: TRBD2
v_call: TRBV5-1
cdr3_nt: TGCGCCAGCAGCTTCACTTCCGGGACTAGCGGGTTTGCCGGGGAGCTGTTTTTT
cdr3_aa: CASSFTSGTSGFAGELFF

j_call: TRBJ2-7
clone_size: .
d_call: .
v_call: TRBV18
cdr3_nt: TGTGCCAGTCGATGGGGGGTAGCCTACGAGCAGTACTTC
cdr3_aa: CASRWGVAYEQYF

j_call: TRBJ2-3
clone_size: .
d_call: .
v_call: TRBV19
cdr3_nt: TGTGCCAGTAGTATGGCCGGGGGAGATACGCAGTATTTT
cdr3_aa: CASSMAGGDTQYF

j_call: TRBJ2-6
clone_size: once
d_call: TRBD1
v_call: TRBV5-1
cdr3_nt: TGCGCCAGCAGCTTAGGGACAGGTGGGGCCAACGTCCTGACTTTC
cdr3_aa: CASSLGTGGANVLTF

j_call: TRBJ2-7
clone_size: many
d_call: TRBD1
v_call: TRBV27
cdr3_nt: TGTGCCAGCAGTCCTCGGACAGGGGGCTACGAGCAGTACTTC
cdr3_aa: CASSPRTGGYEQYF

j_call: TRBJ2-1
clone_size: .
d_call: TRBD1
v_call: TRBV9
cdr3_nt: TGTGCCAGCAGCACCTCAGGGGGTCTATCCTACAATGAGCAGTTCTTC
cdr3_aa: CASSTSGGLSYNEQFF

j_call: TRBJ2-3
clone_size: .
d_call: TRBD1
v_call: TRBV11-3
cdr3_nt: TGTGCCAGCAGCTCCGGACAGGAGGACACAGATACGCAGTATTTT
cdr3_aa: CASSSGQEDTDTQYF

j_call: TRBJ2-1
clone_size: .
d_call: TRBD2
v_call: TRBV18
cdr3_nt: TGTGCCAGCTCACAGACTAGCGGGAGCTTCTACAATGAGCAGTTCTTC
cdr3_aa: CASSQTSGSFYNEQFF

j_call: TRBJ1-2
clone_size: once
d_call: .
v_call: TRBV18
cdr3_nt: TGTGCCAGCTCACCACCGAGCGACAGTACTAGCTACACCTTC
cdr3_aa: CASSPPSDSTSYTF

j_call: TRBJ2-7
clone_size: .
d_call: .
v_call: TRBV19
cdr3_nt: TGTGCCAGTAGGAGGGCGGGGACCTACGAGCAGTACTTC
cdr3_aa: CASRRAGTYEQYF

j_call: TRBJ2-7
clone_size: .
d_call: TRBD2
v_call: TRBV19
cdr3_nt: TGTGCCAGTAGGTTAACCGGGACTAGCGGGAGGTCATGCTCCTACGAGCAGTACTTC
cdr3_aa: CASRLTGTSGRSCSYEQYF

j_call: TRBJ2-1
clone_size: .
d_call: .
v_call: TRBV13
cdr3_nt: TGTGCCAGCAGCTTAGGTAGGGGCTACAATGAGCAGTTCTTC
cdr3_aa: CASSLGRGYNEQFF

j_call: TRBJ2-1
clone_size: .
d_call: TRBD2
v_call: TRBV19
cdr3_nt: TGTGCCAGTAGGAATCCGTTAGCGGGAGGGGGCAATGAGCAGTTCTTC
cdr3_aa: CASRNPLAGGGNEQFF

j_call: TRBJ2-7
clone_size: .
d_call: .
v_call: TRBV2
cdr3_nt: TGTGCCAGCAGTGTAGGCAGGGCGAAGGTCTACGAGCAGTACTTC
cdr3_aa: CASSVGRAKVYEQYF

j_call: TRBJ1-3
clone_size: many
d_call: .
v_call: TRBV7-8
cdr3_nt: TGTGCCAGCACCCAACAGCCTTCCTCTGGAAACACCATATATTTT
cdr3_aa: CASTQQPSSGNTIYF

j_call: TRBJ2-1
clone_size: .
d_call: TRBD2
v_call: TRBV6-4
cdr3_nt: TGTGCCAGCGCGACGCTAGCGGACTACAATGAGCAGTTCTTC
cdr3_aa: CASATLADYNEQFF

j_call: TRBJ2-3
clone_size: .
d_call: TRBD2
v_call: TRBV27
cdr3_nt: TGTGCCAGCAGTTTACTAGCGGGGGAGGGTACGCAGTATTTT
cdr3_aa: CASSLLAGEGTQYF

j_call: TRBJ1-5
clone_size: .
d_call: TRBD1
v_call: TRBV5-6
cdr3_nt: TGTGCCAGCAGCTCAGGGGACAGGGGATCTCAGCCCCAGCATTTT
cdr3_aa: CASSSGDRGSQPQHF

j_call: TRBJ1-2
clone_size: .
d_call: .
v_call: TRBV5-5
cdr3_nt: TGTGCCAGCAGCTTGACAGGGAGCTATGGCTACACCTTC
cdr3_aa: CASSLTGSYGYTF

j_call: TRBJ1-1
clone_size: once
d_call: TRBD1
v_call: TRBV5-5
cdr3_nt: TGTGCCAGCAGCCGGGGACAGGTCCGTGTCACTGAAGCTTTCTTT
cdr3_aa: CASSRGQVRVTEAFF

j_call: TRBJ2-2
clone_size: .
d_call: .
v_call: TRBV18
cdr3_nt: TGTGCCAGCTCACCCTACACCGGGGAGCTGTTTTTT
cdr3_aa: CASSPYTGELFF

j_call: TRBJ2-7
clone_size: .
d_call: .
v_call: TRBV2
cdr3_nt: TGTGCCAGCAGTATTGCAACAGGGTACGACGAGCAGTACTTC
cdr3_aa: CASSIATGYDEQYF

j_call: TRBJ1-4
clone_size: once
d_call: .
v_call: TRBV11-2
cdr3_nt: TGTGCCAGCAGCTTTGGACGGGGTGCATCTAATGAAAAACTGTTTTTT
cdr3_aa: CASSFGRGASNEKLFF

j_call: TRBJ2-1
clone_size: few
d_call: .
v_call: TRBV11-2
cdr3_nt: TGTGCCAGCAGTTATCGACTGACCGGCGGCTCCTACAATGAGCAGTTCTTC
cdr3_aa: CASSYRLTGGSYNEQFF

j_call: TRBJ2-1
clone_size: .
d_call: .
v_call: TRBV28
cdr3_nt: TGTGCCAGCAGCCCCTCGGGGGAAGCCTACAATGAGCAGTTCTTC
cdr3_aa: CASSPSGEAYNEQFF